This section outlines one TCR beta chain sequence together with its context. Its target is unknown. V lost 10 bases to trimming and J lost 3 bases, with 17 bases between them. Germline CDR1 and CDR2: SEHNR and FQNEAQ (reference sequence). The CDR3 sequence is 14 residues long. The repertoire was sequenced with immunoSEQ multiplex PCR; TCRdb's copy has only in-frame clones and lacks some. The table lists just under 45,000 clones, around 64% of them singletons, with approximately 3% in the top ten. These data come from a study of PD-1 blockade in classical Hodgkin lymphoma. Study-level information: It was nivolumab at 3 mg/kg, given intravenously every 2 weeks, that patients received.

Overall study results and limits: By C4D1, CD4+ diversity increased significantly, especially in complete responders. Repertoires differed for reasons still undefined, possibly disease activity or prior therapy. A reduction in baseline TCR diversity was reportedly seen in newly diagnosed patients relative to healthy donors.

The time point denotes: cycle 4 day 1 (C4D1), after 6 weeks of nivolumab. All patients relapsed after autologous stem cell transplantation, and brentuximab vedotin exposure varied. The chain combines TRBV7-9 with TRBJ2-3; D gene unclear. Specimen: peripheral blood mononuclear cells (PBMCs), collected before the fourth cycle of nivolumab. The source of this sequence is a human donor with classical Hodgkin lymphoma. In nucleotides, the CDR3 is TGTGCCACCTCGTTAAGCTTAGCAACAGATACGCAGTATTTT. Its translation: CATSLSLATDTQYF.